What follows describes a single T cell receptor (delta chain). Its cognate antigen is unknown. TCRdb's protein, taken from a much larger clone, differs from this DNA's translation at residue 21, likely owing to a read error; the protein displayed comes from the DNA. Vgamma9/Vdelta2+ and Vdelta2-negative gammadelta T cells were flow-sorted from PBMC for bulk sequencing. CDR1 is TSWWSYY and CDR2 is QGS in the germline V gene. The CDR3 spans 24 residues. This record comes from a study of γδ T cells in repeated Plasmodium falciparum infection. For the study at large: Donors were malaria-exposed Malian children or age- and gender-matched Australian children. Overall study results and limits: Many TCRgamma sequences overlapped between individuals in stable Vgamma9/Vdelta2+ repertoires.

TCRdb re-analyzed the multiplex PCR reads via CATT. The profile covers more than 70,000 delta-chain clones, with roughly 0.98% appearing a single time and approximately 10% taken by the ten largest. This TCR was sampled from a pool of human donors (malaria-infected and uninfected, not separated). The sequenced sample consisted of gamma-delta T cells from blood. The J gene is TRDJ1, the V gene TRDV1, with 9 bases aligning to TRDD3. Because TCRdb records no J gene, it was assigned here through a match of the DNA to germline. The CDR3 here is CALGEVSADPISYWGNQYTDTLIF. DNA of the CDR3: TGTGCTCTTGGGGAAGTAAGCGCAGATCCAATCAGCTACTGGGGGAACCAGTACACCGATACACTCATCTTT.